This TCR beta chain appears in the sequencing data of a study of blood T cell repertoires in COVID-19. Study as a whole: In each case, the material was cDNA or gDNA derived from T cells, B-cell-depleted T cells, or PBMCs.

In the source study's methods: Reference gene primer amplification gave nucleated cell count estimates. Clones were sequenced by immunoSEQ multiplex PCR, and TCRdb holds only the in-frame ones, with some missing. D and trimming come from the DNA, and the V and J calls and clone size come from that table. The table records tens of thousands of clones, 90% of them present only once. This TCR derives from a man between 50 and 59 years old with active COVID-19. The sequenced material came from peripheral blood.

CDR3 loop: CASDFTGGELFF. The CDR3, as DNA: TGTGCCAGCGATTTCACCGGCGGGGAGCTGTTTTTT. The rearrangement joins TRBV12-3 or TRBV12-4 to TRBJ2-2; D uncertain. Deletions cut 8 bases from V and 7 bases from J, with 11 bases between. The CDR3 extends over 12 amino acids.